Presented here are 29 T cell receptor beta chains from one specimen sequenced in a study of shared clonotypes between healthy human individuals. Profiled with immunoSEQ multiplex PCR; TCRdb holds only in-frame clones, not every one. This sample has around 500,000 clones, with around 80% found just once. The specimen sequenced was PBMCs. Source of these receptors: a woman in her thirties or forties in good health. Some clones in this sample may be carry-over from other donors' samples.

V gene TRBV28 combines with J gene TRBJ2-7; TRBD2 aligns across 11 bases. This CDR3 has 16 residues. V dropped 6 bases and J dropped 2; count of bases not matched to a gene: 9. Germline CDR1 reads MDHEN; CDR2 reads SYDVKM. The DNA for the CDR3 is TGTGCCAGCAGGGGGCGGCTTAGCGGGAGGGCCTACGAGCAGTACTTC. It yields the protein CASRGRLSGRAYEQYF. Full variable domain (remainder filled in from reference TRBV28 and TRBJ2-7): DVKVTQSSRYLVKRTGEKVFLECVQDMDHENMFWYRQDPGLGLRLIYFSYDVKMKEKGDIPEGYSVSREKKERFSLILESASTNQTSMYLCASRGRLSGRAYEQYFGPGTRLTVT.

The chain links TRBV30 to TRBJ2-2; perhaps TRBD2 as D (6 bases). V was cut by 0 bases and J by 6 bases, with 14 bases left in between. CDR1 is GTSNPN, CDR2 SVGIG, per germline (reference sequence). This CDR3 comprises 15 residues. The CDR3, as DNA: TGTGCCTGGAGTGTACGCGGGGAGAGGGCCGGGGAGCTGTTTTTT. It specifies CAWSVRGERAGELFF.

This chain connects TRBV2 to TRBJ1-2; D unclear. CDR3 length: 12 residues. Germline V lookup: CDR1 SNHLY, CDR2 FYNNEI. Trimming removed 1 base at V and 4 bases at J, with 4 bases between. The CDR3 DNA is TGTGCCAGCAGTGAAGTTCTCTATGGCTACACCTTC. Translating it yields CASSEVLYGYTF.

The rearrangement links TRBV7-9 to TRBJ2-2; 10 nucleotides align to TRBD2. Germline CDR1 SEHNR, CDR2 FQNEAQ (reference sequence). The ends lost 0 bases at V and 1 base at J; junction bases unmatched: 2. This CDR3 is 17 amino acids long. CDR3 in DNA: TGTGCCAGCAGCTTAGCCCGGACTAGCGGGAACACCGGGGAGCTGTTTTTT. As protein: CASSLARTSGNTGELFF.

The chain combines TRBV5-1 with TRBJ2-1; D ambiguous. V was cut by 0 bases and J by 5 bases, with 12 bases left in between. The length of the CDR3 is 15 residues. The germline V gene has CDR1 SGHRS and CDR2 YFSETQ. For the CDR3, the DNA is TGCGCCAGCAGCTTGGTGGCAGGTTCTAACAATGAGCAGTTCTTC. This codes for CASSLVAGSNNEQFF.

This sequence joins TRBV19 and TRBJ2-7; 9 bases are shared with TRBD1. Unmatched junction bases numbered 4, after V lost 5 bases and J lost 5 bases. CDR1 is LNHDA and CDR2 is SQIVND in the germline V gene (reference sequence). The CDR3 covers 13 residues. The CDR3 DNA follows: TGTGCCAGTAGTCCGGGACAGGGAAACGAGCAGTACTTC. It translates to CASSPGQGNEQYF.

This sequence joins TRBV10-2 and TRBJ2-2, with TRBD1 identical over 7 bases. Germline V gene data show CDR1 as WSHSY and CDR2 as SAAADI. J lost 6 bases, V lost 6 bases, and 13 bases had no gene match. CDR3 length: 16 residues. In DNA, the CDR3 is TGCGCCAGCAGAACTTCGCCGACAGGGAATGCCGGGGAGCTGTTTTTT. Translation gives CASRTSPTGNAGELFF.

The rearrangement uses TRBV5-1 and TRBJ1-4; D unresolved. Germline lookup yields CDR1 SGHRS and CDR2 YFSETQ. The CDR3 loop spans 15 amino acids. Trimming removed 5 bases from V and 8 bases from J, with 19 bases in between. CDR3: CASRDLGQPEEKLFF. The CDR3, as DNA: TGCGCCAGCAGGGATTTGGGCCAACCGGAGGAAAAACTGTTTTTT.

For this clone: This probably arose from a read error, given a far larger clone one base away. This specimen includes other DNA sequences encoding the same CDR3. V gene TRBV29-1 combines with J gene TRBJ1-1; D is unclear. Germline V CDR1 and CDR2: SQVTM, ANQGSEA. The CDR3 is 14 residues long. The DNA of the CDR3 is TGTAGCGTTGTCCTAACCCGGGGTGGGATTGAAGCTTTCTTT. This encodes CSVVLTRGGIEAFF.

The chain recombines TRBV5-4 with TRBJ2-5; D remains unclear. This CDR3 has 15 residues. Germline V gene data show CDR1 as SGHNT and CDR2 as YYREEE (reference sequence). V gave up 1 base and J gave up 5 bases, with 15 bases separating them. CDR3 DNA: TGTGCCAGCAGCTTGCCTCAGGCTGGCACGGAGACCCAGTACTTC. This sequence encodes CASSLPQAGTETQYF.

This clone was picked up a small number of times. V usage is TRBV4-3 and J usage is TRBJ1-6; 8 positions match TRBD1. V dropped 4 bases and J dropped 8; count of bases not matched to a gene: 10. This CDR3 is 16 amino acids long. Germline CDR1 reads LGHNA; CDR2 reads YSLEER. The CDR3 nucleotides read TGCGCCAGCAGCCCCTACGGACAGGGAATAGATTCACCCCTCCACTTT. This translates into CASSPYGQGIDSPLHF.

CDR3 in amino acids: CASSLGPDLSGANVLTF. In DNA form, the CDR3 reads TGTGCCAGCAGCTTGGGCCCGGACCTCTCTGGGGCCAACGTCCTGACTTTC. This sequence joins TRBV5-4 and TRBJ2-6; no firm D call. The V gene lost 0 bases and the J gene lost 0 bases, with 10 bases spanning the gap. CDR3 length: 17 residues. Germline CDR1 reads SGHNT; CDR2 reads YYREEE (reference sequence).

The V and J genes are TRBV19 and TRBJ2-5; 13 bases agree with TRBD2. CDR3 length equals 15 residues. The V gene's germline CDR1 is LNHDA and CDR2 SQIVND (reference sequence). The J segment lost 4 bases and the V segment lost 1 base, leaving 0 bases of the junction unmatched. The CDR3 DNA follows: TGTGCCAGTAGTATAGGGACTAGCGGGAGAGAGACCCAGTACTTC. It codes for CASSIGTSGRETQYF.

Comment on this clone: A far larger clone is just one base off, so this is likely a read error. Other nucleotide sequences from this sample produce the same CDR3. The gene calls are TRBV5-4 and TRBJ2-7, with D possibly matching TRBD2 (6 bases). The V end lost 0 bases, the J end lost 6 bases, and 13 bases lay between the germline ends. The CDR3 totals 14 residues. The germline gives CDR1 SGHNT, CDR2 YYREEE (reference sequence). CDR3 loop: CASSLGAGLGEQYF. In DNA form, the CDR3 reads TGTGCCAGCAGCTTGGGGGCGGGGTTGGGCGAGCAGTACTTC.

DNA for the CDR3: TGTGCCAGCAGTGAAGCGGAAGGGGCGAACACTGAAGCTTTCTTT. Translation gives CASSEAEGANTEAFF. The chain joins TRBV2 to TRBJ1-1; TRBD1 is a possible D gene (5 bases). The V and J ends lost 0 bases and 1 base respectively, with 9 bases between them. CDR3 length: 15 residues. CDR1 SNHLY and CDR2 FYNNEI come from the germline V gene.

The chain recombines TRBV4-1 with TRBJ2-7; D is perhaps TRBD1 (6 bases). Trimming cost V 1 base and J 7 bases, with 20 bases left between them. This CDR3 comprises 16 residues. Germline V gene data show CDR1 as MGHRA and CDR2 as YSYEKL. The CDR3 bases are TGCGCCAGCAGCCAAGTCGGTCCGGGGCCAAGGGGGGAGCAGTACTTC. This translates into CASSQVGPGPRGEQYF.

CDR3 DNA sequence: TGCAGCGTTGAGGGGGATTTTAGCTCTGGGGCCAACGTCCTGACTTTC. It translates to CSVEGDFSSGANVLTF. The chain is built from TRBV29-1 and TRBJ2-6; D may be TRBD1 or TRBD2 (5 bases each). Trimming left V 3 bases short and J 0 bases short, with 12 bases between. The CDR3 has 16 amino acids. Germline lookup yields CDR1 SQVTM and CDR2 ANQGSEA.

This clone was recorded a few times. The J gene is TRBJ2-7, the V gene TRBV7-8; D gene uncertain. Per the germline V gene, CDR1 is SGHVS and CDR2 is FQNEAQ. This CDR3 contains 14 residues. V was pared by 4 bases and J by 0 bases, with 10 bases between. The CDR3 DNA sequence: TGTGCCAGCAGCTCCGCTTGGAGCTCCTACGAGCAGTACTTC. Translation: CASSSAWSSYEQYF.

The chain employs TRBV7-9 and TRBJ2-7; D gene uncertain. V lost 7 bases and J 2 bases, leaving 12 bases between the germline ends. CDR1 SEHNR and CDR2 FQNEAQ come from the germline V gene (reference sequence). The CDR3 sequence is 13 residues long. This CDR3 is CASKSDHTYEQYF. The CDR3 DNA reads TGTGCCAGCAAATCCGACCACACCTACGAGCAGTACTTC.

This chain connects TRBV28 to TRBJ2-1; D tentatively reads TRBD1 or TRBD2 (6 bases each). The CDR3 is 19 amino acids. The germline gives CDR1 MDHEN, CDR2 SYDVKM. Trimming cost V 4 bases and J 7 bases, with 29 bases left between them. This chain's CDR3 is CASSWGRDTRGLVQNEQFF. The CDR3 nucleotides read TGTGCCAGCAGTTGGGGACGGGACACCCGGGGGTTGGTACAAAATGAGCAGTTCTTC.

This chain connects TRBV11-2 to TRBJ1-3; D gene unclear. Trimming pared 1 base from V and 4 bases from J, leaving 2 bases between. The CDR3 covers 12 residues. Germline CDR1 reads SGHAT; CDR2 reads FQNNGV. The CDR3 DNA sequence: TGTGCCAGCAGCTTAGCCGGAAACACCATATATTTT. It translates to CASSLAGNTIYF.

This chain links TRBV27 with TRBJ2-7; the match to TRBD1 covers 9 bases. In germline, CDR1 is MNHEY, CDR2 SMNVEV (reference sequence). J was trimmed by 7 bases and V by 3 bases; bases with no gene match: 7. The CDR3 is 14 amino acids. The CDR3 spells CASSFRDRAGEQYF. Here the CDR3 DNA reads TGTGCCAGCAGTTTTCGGGACAGGGCTGGGGAGCAGTACTTC.

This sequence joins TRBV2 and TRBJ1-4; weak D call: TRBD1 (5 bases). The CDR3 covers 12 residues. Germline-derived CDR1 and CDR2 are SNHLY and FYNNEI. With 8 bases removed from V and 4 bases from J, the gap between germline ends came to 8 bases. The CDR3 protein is CASRQLNEKLFF. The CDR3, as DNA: TGTGCCAGCCGACAGCTTAATGAAAAACTGTTTTTT.

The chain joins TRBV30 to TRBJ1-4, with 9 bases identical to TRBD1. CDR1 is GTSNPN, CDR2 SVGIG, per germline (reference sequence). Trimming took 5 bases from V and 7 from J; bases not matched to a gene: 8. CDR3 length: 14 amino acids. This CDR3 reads CAWVGQGVGEKLFF. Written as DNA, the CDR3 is TGTGCCTGGGTGGGACAGGGAGTGGGTGAAAAACTGTTTTTT.

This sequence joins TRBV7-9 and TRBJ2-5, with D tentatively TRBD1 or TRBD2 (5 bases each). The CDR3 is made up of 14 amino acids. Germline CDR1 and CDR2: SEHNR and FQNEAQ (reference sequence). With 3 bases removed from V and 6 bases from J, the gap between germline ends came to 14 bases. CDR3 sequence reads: CASSFSSQGQTQYF. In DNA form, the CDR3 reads TGTGCCAGCAGCTTCTCCTCTCAGGGACAGACCCAGTACTTC.

The CDR3 sequence is CASSLEGTSGRYHNEQFF. CDR3 DNA: TGTGCCAGCAGCTTAGAAGGGACTAGCGGGAGGTACCACAATGAGCAGTTCTTC. This rearrangement joins TRBV11-3 to TRBJ2-1; 15 bases align to TRBD2. V was pared by 0 bases and J by 5 bases, with 5 bases of the junction left unmatched. CDR3 length: 18 residues. Germline assignment: CDR1 SGHNT and CDR2 YENEEA.

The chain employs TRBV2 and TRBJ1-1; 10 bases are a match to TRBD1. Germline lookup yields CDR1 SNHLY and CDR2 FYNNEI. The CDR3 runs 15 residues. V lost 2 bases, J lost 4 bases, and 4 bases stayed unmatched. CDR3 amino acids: CASSESGTGATEAFF. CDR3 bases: TGTGCCAGCAGTGAATCCGGGACAGGGGCCACTGAAGCTTTCTTT. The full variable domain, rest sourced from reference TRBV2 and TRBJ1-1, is EPEVTQTPSHQVTQMGQEVILRCVPISNHLYFYWYRQILGQKVEFLVSFYNNEISEKSEIFDDQFSVERPDGSNFTLKIRSTKLEDSAMYFCASSESGTGATEAFFGQGTRLTVV.

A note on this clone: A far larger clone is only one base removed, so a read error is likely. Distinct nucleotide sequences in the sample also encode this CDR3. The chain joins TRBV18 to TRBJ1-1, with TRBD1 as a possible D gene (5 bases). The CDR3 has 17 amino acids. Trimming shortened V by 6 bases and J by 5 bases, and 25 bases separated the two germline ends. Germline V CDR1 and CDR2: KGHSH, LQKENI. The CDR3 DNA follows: TGTGCCAGCTCGCCAGTGCATCGGGACTCGAGAGCAACTGAAGCTTTCTTT. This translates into CASSPVHRDSRATEAFF.

As DNA, the CDR3 is TGTGCCAGCAGTGAAGAGGCTAGCGCCTCCTACGAGCAGTACTTC. Translated: CASSEEASASYEQYF. The rearrangement links TRBV6-1 to TRBJ2-7; D possibly corresponds to TRBD2 (6 bases). Germline V gives CDR1 MNHNS, CDR2 SASEGT. V was trimmed by 1 base and J by 0 bases, leaving 10 bases between them. The CDR3 consists of 15 residues.